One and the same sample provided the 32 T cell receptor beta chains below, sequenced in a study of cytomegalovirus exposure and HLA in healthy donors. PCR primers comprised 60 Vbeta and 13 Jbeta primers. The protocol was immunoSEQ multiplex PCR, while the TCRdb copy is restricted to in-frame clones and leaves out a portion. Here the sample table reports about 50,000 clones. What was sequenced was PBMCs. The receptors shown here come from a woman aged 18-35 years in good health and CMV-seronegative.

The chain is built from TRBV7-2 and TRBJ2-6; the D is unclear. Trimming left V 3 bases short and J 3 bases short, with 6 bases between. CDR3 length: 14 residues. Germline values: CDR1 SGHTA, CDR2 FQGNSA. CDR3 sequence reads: CASSFFNGANVLTF. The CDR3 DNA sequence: TGTGCCAGCAGCTTTTTTAATGGGGCCAACGTCCTGACTTTC.

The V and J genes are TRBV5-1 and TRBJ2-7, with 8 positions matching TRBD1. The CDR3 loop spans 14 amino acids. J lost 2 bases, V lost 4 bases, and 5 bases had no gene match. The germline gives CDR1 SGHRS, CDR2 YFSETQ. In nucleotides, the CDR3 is TGCGCCAGCAGCGGGACAGGAGCCGCCTACGAGCAGTACTTC. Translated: CASSGTGAAYEQYF. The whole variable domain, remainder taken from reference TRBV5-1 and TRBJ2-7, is KAGVTQTPRYLIKTRGQQVTLSCSPISGHRSVSWYQQTPGQGLQFLFEYFSETQRNKGNFPGRFSGRQFSNSRSEMNVSTLELGDSALYLCASSGTGAAYEQYFGPGTRLTVT.

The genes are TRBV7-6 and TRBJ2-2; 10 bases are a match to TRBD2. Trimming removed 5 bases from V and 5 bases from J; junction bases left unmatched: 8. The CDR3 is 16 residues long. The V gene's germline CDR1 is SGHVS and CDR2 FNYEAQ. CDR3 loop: CASSTVAGGFTGELFF. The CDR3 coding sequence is TGTGCCAGCAGCACAGTAGCGGGGGGATTTACCGGGGAGCTGTTTTTT.

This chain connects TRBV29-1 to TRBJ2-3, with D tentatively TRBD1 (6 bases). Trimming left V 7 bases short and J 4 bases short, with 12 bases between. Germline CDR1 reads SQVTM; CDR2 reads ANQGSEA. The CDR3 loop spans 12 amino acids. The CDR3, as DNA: TGCAGCGCCGGACAGCGAGCAGATACGCAGTATTTT. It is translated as CSAGQRADTQYF.

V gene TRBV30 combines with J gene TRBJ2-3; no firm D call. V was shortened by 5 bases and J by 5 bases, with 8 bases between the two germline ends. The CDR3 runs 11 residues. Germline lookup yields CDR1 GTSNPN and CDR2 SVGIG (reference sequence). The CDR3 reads CAWDPGDTQYF. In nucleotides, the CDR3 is TGTGCCTGGGATCCCGGAGATACGCAGTATTTT.

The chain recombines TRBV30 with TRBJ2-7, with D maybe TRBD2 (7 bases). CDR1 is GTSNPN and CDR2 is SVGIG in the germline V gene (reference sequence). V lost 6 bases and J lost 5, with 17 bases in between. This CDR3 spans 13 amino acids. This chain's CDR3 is CACQRGGSNEQYF. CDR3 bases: TGTGCCTGCCAGAGGGGGGGTTCCAACGAGCAGTACTTC.

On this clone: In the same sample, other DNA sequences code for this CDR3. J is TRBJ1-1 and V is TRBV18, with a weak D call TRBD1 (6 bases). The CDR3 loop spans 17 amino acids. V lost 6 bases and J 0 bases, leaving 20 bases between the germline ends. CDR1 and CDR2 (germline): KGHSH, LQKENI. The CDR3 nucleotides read TGTGCCAGCTCGCGACAGGCCATCTCACACATGAACACTGAAGCTTTCTTT. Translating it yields CASSRQAISHMNTEAFF.

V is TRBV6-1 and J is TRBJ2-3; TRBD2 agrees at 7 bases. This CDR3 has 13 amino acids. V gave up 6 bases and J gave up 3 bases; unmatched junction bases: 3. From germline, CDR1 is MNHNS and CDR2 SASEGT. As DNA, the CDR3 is TGTGCCAGCAGGAGGGGAGGGACAGATACGCAGTATTTT. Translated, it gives CASRRGGTDTQYF.

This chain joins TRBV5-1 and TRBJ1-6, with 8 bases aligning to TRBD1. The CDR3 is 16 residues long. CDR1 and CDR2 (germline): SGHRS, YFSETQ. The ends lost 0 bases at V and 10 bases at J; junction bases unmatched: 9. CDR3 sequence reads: CASSLGYTGGTSPLHF. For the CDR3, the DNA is TGCGCCAGCAGCTTGGGGTATACAGGGGGTACCTCACCCCTCCACTTT.

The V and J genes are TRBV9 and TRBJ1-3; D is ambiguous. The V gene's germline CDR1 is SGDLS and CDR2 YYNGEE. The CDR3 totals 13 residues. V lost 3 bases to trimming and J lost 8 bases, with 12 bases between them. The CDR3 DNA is TGTGCCAGCAGCGGGGCGGGCGGGGACACCATATATTTT. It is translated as CASSGAGGDTIYF.

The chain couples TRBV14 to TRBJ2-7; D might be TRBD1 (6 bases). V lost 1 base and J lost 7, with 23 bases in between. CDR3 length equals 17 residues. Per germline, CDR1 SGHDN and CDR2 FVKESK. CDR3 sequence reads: CASSQGKYRVRDQEQYF. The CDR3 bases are TGTGCCAGCAGCCAAGGAAAATACAGGGTAAGGGACCAGGAGCAGTACTTC.

CDR3: CASSLQGATGNTIYF. CDR3 in DNA: TGCGCCAGCAGCTTACAGGGGGCGACTGGAAACACCATATATTTT. V gene TRBV5-1 combines with J gene TRBJ1-3; 9 bases are a match to TRBD1. The V and J ends lost 2 bases and 2 bases, in that order; junction bases with no gene match: 2. Germline assignment: CDR1 SGHRS and CDR2 YFSETQ. This CDR3 contains 15 residues.

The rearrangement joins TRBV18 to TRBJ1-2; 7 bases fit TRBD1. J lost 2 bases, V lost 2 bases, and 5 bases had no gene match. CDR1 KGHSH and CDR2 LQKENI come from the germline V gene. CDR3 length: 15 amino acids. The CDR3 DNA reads TGTGCCAGCTCACCAAACCGGGACAGAAACTATGGCTACACCTTC. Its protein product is CASSPNRDRNYGYTF.

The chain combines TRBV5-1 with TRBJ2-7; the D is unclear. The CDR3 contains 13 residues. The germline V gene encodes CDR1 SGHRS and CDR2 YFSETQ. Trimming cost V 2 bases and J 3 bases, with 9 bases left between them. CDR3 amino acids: CASSFLSGYEQYF. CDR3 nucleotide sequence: TGCGCCAGCAGCTTCCTTTCGGGCTACGAGCAGTACTTC.

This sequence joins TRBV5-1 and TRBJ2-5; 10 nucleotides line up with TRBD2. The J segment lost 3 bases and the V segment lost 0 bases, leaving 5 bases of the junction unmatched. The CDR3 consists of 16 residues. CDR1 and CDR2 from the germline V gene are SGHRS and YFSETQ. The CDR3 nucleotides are TGCGCCAGCAGCTTGGGTTCTAGCGGGGGCGAAGAGACCCAGTACTTC. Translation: CASSLGSSGGEETQYF. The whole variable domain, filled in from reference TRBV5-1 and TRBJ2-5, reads KAGVTQTPRYLIKTRGQQVTLSCSPISGHRSVSWYQQTPGQGLQFLFEYFSETQRNKGNFPGRFSGRQFSNSRSEMNVSTLELGDSALYLCASSLGSSGGEETQYFGPGTRLLVL.

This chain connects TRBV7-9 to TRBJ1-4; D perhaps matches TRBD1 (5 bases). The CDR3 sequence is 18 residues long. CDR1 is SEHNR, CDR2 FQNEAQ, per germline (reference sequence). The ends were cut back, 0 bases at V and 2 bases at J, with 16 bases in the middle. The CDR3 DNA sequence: TGTGCCAGCAGCTTAGCCCGACAGCGCCTGCGGACTAATGAAAAACTGTTTTTT. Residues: CASSLARQRLRTNEKLFF. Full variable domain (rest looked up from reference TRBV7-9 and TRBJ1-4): DTGVSQNPRHKITKRGQNVTFRCDPISEHNRLYWYRQTLGQGPEFLTYFQNEAQLEKSRLLSDRFSAERPKGSFSTLEIQRTEQGDSAMYLCASSLARQRLRTNEKLFFGSGTQLSVL.

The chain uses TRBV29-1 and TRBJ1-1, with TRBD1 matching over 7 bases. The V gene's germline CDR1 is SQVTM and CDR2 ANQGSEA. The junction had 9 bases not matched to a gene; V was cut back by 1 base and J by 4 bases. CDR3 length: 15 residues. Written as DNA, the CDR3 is TGCAGCGTTGAAGGAGGGTACAGGGGCTTCACTGAAGCTTTCTTT. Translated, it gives CSVEGGYRGFTEAFF.

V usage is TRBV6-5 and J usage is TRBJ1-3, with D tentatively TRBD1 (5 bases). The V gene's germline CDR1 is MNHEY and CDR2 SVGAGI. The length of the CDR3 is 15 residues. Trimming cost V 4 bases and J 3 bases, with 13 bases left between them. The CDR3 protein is CASSLFQGIGNTIYF. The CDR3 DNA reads TGTGCCAGCAGTTTATTTCAGGGAATTGGAAACACCATATATTTT.

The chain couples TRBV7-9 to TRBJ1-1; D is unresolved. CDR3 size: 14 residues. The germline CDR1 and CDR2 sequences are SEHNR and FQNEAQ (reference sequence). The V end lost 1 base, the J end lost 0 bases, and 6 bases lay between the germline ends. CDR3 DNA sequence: TGTGCCAGCAGCTTAGGACTGTTGAACACTGAAGCTTTCTTT. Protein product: CASSLGLLNTEAFF.

CDR3 sequence reads: CASSFAPGIEAFF. CDR3 in DNA: TGTGCCAGCAGCTTTGCTCCAGGGATTGAAGCTTTCTTT. This chain joins TRBV11-3 and TRBJ1-1, with D tentatively TRBD1 (5 bases). V shed 3 bases and J shed 7 bases, with 12 bases lying between them. This CDR3 contains 13 residues. Germline V gene lookup returns CDR1 SGHNT and CDR2 YENEEA.

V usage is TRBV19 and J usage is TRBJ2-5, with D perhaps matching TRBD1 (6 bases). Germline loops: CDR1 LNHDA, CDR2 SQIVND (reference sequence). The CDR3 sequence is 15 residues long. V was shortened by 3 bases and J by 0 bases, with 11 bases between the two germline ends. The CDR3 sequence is CASSMDSWYQETQYF. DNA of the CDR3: TGTGCCAGTAGTATGGACAGTTGGTACCAAGAGACCCAGTACTTC.

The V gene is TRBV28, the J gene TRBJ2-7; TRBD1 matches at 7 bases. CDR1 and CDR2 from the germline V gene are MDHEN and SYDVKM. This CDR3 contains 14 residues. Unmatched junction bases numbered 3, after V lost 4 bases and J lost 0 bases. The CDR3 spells CASSSGQDSYEQYF. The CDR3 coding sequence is TGTGCCAGCAGTTCAGGACAGGACTCCTACGAGCAGTACTTC.

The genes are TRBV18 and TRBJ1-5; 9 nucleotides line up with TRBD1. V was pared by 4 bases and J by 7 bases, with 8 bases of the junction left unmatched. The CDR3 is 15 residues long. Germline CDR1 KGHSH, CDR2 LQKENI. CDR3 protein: CASSRTGTGLQPQHF. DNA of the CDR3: TGTGCCAGCTCACGAACCGGGACAGGGTTACAGCCCCAGCATTTT. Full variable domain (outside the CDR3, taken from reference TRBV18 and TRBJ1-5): NAGVMQNPRHLVRRRGQEARLRCSPMKGHSHVYWYRQLPEEGLKFMVYLQKENIIDESGMPKERFSAEFPKEGPSILRIQQVVRGDSAAYFCASSRTGTGLQPQHFGDGTRLSIL.

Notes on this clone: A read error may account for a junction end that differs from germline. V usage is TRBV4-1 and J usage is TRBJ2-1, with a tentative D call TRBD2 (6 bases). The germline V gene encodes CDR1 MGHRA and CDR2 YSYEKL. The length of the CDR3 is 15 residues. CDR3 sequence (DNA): TGCGCCAGCAGCTCTGGACTAAGCTCCGACAATGAGCAGTTCTTC. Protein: CASSSGLSSDNEQFF.

CDR3 DNA sequence: TGTGCCAGCAGCATCGAATGGGACACCTATGGCTACACCTTC. It codes for CASSIEWDTYGYTF. The rearrangement uses TRBV5-6 and TRBJ1-2; possible D gene TRBD1, 6 bases. The CDR3 has 14 amino acids. The germline V gene has CDR1 SGHDT and CDR2 YYEEEE. The V and J ends lost 4 bases and 4 bases respectively, with 14 bases between them.

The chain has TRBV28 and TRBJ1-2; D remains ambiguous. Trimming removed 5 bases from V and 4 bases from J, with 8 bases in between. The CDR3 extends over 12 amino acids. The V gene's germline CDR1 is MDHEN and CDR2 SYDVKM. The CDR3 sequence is CASSGAFYGYTF. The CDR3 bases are TGTGCCAGCAGTGGAGCGTTCTATGGCTACACCTTC.

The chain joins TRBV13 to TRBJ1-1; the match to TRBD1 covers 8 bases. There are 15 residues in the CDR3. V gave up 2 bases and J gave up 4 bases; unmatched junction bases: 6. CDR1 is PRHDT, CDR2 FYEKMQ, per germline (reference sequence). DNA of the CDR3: TGTGCCAGCAGCTTACAGGGGGCGTGGGGCACTGAAGCTTTCTTT. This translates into CASSLQGAWGTEAFF.

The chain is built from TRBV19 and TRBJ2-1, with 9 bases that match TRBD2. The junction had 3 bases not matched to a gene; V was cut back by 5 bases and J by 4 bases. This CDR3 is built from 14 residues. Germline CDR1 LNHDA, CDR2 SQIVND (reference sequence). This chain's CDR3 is CASSVSGSYNEQFF. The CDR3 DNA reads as TGTGCCAGTAGTGTTAGCGGGAGTTACAATGAGCAGTTCTTC.

Written as DNA, the CDR3 is TGTGCCATCAGTGAGTCGAATGGACAGGGGATTGACGGCTACACCTTC. Protein: CAISESNGQGIDGYTF. The rearrangement links TRBV10-3 to TRBJ1-2, with 9 bases lining up with TRBD1. This CDR3 is built from 16 residues. Germline CDR1 is ENHRY and CDR2 is SYGVKD. V shed 0 bases and J 8 bases; nucleotides not matched to a gene: 10.

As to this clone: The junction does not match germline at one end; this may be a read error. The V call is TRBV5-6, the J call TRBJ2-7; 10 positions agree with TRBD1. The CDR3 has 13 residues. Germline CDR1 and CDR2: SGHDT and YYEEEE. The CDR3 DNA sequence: TGTGCCAGCAGCTCCGGGACAGGGGCCGGGTTGGTCTTC. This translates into CASSSGTGAGLVF.

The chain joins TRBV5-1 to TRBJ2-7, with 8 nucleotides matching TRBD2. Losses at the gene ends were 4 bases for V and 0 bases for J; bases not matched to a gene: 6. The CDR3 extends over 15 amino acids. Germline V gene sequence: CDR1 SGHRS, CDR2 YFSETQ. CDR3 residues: CASSGLASSSYEQYF. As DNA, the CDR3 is TGCGCCAGCAGCGGACTAGCCTCCAGCTCCTACGAGCAGTACTTC.

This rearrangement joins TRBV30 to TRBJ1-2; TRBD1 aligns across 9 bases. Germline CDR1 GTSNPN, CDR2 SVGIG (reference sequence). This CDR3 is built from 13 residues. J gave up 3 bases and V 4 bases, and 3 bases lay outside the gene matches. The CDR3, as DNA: TGTGCCTGGACGGGACAGGGAGACTATGGCTACACCTTC. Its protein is CAWTGQGDYGYTF.